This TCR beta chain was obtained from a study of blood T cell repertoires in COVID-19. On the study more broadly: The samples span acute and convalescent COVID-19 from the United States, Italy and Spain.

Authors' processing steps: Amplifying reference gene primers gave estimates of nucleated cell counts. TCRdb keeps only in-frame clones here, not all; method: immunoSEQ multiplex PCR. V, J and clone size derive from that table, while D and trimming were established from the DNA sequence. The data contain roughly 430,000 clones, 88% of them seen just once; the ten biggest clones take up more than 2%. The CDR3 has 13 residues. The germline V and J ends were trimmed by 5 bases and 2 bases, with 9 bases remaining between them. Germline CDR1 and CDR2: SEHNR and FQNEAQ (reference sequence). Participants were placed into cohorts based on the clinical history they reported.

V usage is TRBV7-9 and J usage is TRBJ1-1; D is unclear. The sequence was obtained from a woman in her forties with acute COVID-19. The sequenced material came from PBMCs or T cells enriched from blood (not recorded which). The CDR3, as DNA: TGTGCCAGCAGCGCCACTGATAACACTGAAGCTTTCTTT. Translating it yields CASSATDNTEAFF. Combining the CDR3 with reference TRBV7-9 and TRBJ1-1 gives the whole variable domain DTGVSQNPRHKITKRGQNVTFRCDPISEHNRLYWYRQTLGQGPEFLTYFQNEAQLEKSRLLSDRFSAERPKGSFSTLEIQRTEQGDSAMYLCASSATDNTEAFFGQGTRLTVV.